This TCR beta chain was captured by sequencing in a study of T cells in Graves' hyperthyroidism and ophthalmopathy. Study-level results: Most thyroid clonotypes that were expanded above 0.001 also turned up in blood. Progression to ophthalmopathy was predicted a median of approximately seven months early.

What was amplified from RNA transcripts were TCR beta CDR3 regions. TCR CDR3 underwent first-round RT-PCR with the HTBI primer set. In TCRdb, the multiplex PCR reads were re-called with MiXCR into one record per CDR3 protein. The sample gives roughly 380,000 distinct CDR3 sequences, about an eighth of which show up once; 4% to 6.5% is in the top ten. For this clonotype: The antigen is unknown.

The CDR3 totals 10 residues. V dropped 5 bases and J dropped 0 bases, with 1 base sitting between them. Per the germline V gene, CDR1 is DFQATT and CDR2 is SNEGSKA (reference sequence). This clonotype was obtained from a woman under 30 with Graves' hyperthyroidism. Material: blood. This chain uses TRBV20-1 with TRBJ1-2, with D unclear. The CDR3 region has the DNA TGCAGTGCTTCTAACTATGGCTACACCTTC. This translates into CSASNYGYTF.